Shown below are 16 T cell receptor beta chains from a single sample sequenced in a study of blood T cell repertoires in COVID-19. The protocol was immunoSEQ multiplex PCR, while the TCRdb copy is restricted to in-frame clones and leaves out a portion. The table lists over 100,000 clones, roughly 85% of them singletons. Sample: peripheral blood. The receptors were sampled from a man aged 45-65 years with active COVID-19.

The chain carries TRBV21-1 and TRBJ1-1; TRBD1 is taken as the D call from the table, unchecked against the DNA. TRBV21-1 is marked as a pseudogene. The CDR3 sequence is 17 residues long. The CDR3 DNA follows: TGTGCCAGCAGCAAAGATAAGGTAGGGACAGGGCGGACTGAAGCTTTCTTT. Its protein product is CASSKDKVGTGRTEAFF.

The chain recombines TRBV29-1 with TRBJ2-3; D not resolved. The CDR3 consists of 13 residues. The V and J ends lost 0 bases and 1 base respectively, with 5 bases between them. From germline, CDR1 is SQVTM and CDR2 ANQGSEA. The CDR3 nucleotides are TGCAGCGTTGAAGACAGTGGCACAGATACGCAGTATTTT. Translating gives CSVEDSGTDTQYF.

In DNA form, the CDR3 reads TGTGCCAGCAGACAGGGGGTATACGAAAAACTGTTTTTT. Residues: CASRQGVYEKLFF. The chain links TRBV28 to TRBJ1-4; 8 nucleotides line up with TRBD1. V was clipped by 6 bases and J by 8 bases; unmatched bases: 5. The CDR3 covers 13 residues. Looked up from germline, CDR1 is MDHEN and CDR2 is SYDVKM.

V and J are TRBV2 and TRBJ1-6; 10 bases are a match to TRBD1. CDR1 is SNHLY, CDR2 FYNNEI, per germline. The V segment lost 0 bases and the J segment 10 bases; nucleotides outside the gene matches: 3. The CDR3 spans 15 residues. The CDR3 region is CASSEAGQGVSPLHF. The CDR3 coding sequence is TGTGCCAGCAGTGAAGCTGGACAGGGGGTGTCACCCCTCCACTTT.

The V and J genes are TRBV4-2 and TRBJ2-2, with 7 positions matching TRBD2. The CDR3 runs to 17 residues. Trimming took 0 bases from V and 2 from J; bases not matched to a gene: 6. CDR1 and CDR2 (germline): LGHNA, YNFKEQ. The CDR3 nucleotides read TGTGCCAGCAGCCAAGAACTAGGGAGGGCCAACACCGGGGAGCTGTTTTTT. Translation: CASSQELGRANTGELFF.

This clone was seen many times. The gene calls are TRBV7-9 and TRBJ1-1; D gene uncertain. The V end lost 5 bases, the J end lost 5 bases, and 18 bases lay between the germline ends. The germline CDR1 and CDR2 sequences are SEHNR and FQNEAQ (reference sequence). The CDR3 is made up of 15 amino acids. The CDR3 here is CASSPPKRRQTEAFF. The CDR3 DNA follows: TGTGCCAGCAGCCCTCCGAAACGCAGGCAGACTGAAGCTTTCTTT.

This clone was seen only once. The CDR3 sequence: CASSQVDRETIEQYF. The CDR3 DNA reads TGCGCCAGCAGCCAAGTAGACAGGGAGACGATAGAGCAGTACTTC. The chain recombines TRBV4-1 with TRBJ2-7; 7 nucleotides line up with TRBD1. The germline CDR1 and CDR2 sequences are MGHRA and YSYEKL. V was clipped by 1 base and J by 7 bases; unmatched bases: 10. The CDR3 length is 15 residues.

The J gene is TRBJ2-5, the V gene TRBV5-8, with TRBD2 as a possible D gene (5 bases). CDR3 size: 16 residues. V was clipped by 5 bases and J by 1 base, with 18 bases between them. The germline gives CDR1 SGHTS, CDR2 YDEGEE. CDR3 DNA sequence: TGTGCCAGCAGTTTCTCCGGTCGAGGGTCCCAAGAGACCCAGTACTTC. Encoded protein: CASSFSGRGSQETQYF. Full variable domain (missing parts from reference TRBV5-8 and TRBJ2-5): EAGVTQSPTHLIKTRGQQATLRCSPISGHTSVYWYQQALGLGLQFLLWYDEGEERNRGNFPPRFSGRQFPNYSSELNVNALELEDSALYLCASSFSGRGSQETQYFGPGTRLLVL.

The chain is built from TRBV6-5 and TRBJ1-2; no reliable D call. V was cut by 5 bases and J by 6 bases, with 16 bases left in between. The germline gives CDR1 MNHEY, CDR2 SVGAGI. The CDR3 runs to 14 residues. The chain's CDR3 is CASSRGRMTHGYTF. CDR3 DNA sequence: TGTGCCAGCAGTCGGGGTAGGATGACCCATGGCTACACCTTC.

This chain links TRBV5-4 with TRBJ1-2; D gene uncertain. Germline V gene sequence: CDR1 SGHNT, CDR2 YYREEE (reference sequence). This CDR3 has 13 residues. The ends were cut back, 0 bases at V and 1 base at J, with 4 bases in the middle. The CDR3, as DNA: TGTGCCAGCAGCTTGGACAGTAACTATGGCTACACCTTC. Translation gives CASSLDSNYGYTF.

V gene TRBV30 combines with J gene TRBJ2-5; a possible D gene is TRBD2 (6 bases). This CDR3 has 13 residues. The germline V gene encodes CDR1 GTSNPN and CDR2 SVGIG (reference sequence). V shed 1 base and J shed 4 bases, with 10 bases lying between them. The CDR3 loop reads CAWSARGSETQYF. CDR3 coding DNA: TGTGCCTGGAGTGCTCGGGGGTCAGAGACCCAGTACTTC.

J is TRBJ2-7 and V is TRBV21-1; the table's D call TRBD1 went unverified against the DNA. TRBV21-1 is listed as a pseudogene. This CDR3 contains 13 residues. The CDR3 sequence: CASSKGGQGRQYF. CDR3 nucleotide sequence: TGTGCCAGCAGCAAAGGGGGACAGGGACGGCAGTACTTC.

The chain uses TRBV2 and TRBJ2-7, with D maybe TRBD2 (7 bases). The CDR3 is 17 amino acids. V lost 2 bases and J 5 bases, leaving 22 bases between the germline ends. The germline CDR1 and CDR2 sequences are SNHLY and FYNNEI. Here the CDR3 DNA reads TGTGCCAGCAGTGAAACTGGAGGGGGGGGCATTGACAACGAGCAGTACTTC. Protein sequence: CASSETGGGGIDNEQYF.

This clone showed up just a few times. The rearrangement uses TRBV6-5 and TRBJ1-5, with 10 bases fitting TRBD1. CDR1 MNHEY and CDR2 SVGAGI come from the germline V gene. With 6 bases clipped from V and 6 bases from J, the junction kept 2 bases outside the gene matches. The CDR3 has 13 residues. CDR3 in amino acids: CASSGTGAQPQHF. CDR3 sequence (DNA): TGTGCCAGCAGCGGGACAGGGGCTCAGCCCCAGCATTTT.

V and J are TRBV23-1 and TRBJ1-4; 9 bases match TRBD1. TRBV23-1 is noted as an ORF with a role that remains uncertain. The V and J ends lost 8 bases and 1 base, in that order; junction bases with no gene match: 11. The CDR3 loop spans 17 amino acids. The CDR3 region is CASAPRDREVTNEKLFF. CDR3 sequence (DNA): TGCGCCAGCGCCCCTCGGGACAGGGAGGTAACTAATGAAAAACTGTTTTTT.

V and J are TRBV7-9 and TRBJ1-4; no firm D call. This CDR3 comprises 18 residues. Per the germline V gene, CDR1 is SEHNR and CDR2 is FQNEAQ (reference sequence). Trimming removed 5 bases from V and 6 bases from J, with 25 bases in between. In DNA, the CDR3 is TGTGCCAGCAGCCCCCTACCCGGATCAGGAAACTTTGATGAAAAACTGTTTTTT. Encoded protein: CASSPLPGSGNFDEKLFF.